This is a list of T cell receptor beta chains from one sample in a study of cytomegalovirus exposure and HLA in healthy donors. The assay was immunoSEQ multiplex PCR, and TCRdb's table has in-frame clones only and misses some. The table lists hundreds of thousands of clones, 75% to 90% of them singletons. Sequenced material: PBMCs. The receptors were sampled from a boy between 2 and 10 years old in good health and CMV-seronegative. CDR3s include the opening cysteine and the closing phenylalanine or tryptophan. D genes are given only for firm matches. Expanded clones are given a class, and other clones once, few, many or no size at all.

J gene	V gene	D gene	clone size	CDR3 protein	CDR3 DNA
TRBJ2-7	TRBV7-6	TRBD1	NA	CASSPSSSGQGEQYF	TGTGCCAGCAGCCCGTCGAGTAGCGGACAGGGCGAGCAGTACTTC
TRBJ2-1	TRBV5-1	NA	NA	CASSLAKTASYNEQFF	TGCGCCAGCAGCTTGGCCAAGACAGCTTCCTACAATGAGCAGTTCTTC
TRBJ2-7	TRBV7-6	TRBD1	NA	CASSLGTGADEQYF	TGTGCCAGCAGCTTAGGGACAGGGGCCGACGAGCAGTACTTC
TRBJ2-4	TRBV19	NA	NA	CASSIGLRDIQYF	TGTGCCAGTAGTATCGGCCTGAGGGACATTCAGTACTTC
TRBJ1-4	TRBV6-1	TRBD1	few	CASSEAQTGMGATNEKLFF	TGTGCCAGCAGTGAAGCGCAGACAGGGATGGGAGCAACTAATGAAAAACTGTTTTTT
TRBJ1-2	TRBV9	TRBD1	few	CASSVGGQGDYGYTF	TGTGCCAGCAGCGTAGGAGGACAGGGGGACTATGGCTACACCTTC
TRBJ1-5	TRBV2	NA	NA	CASSDGQLNQPQHF	TGTGCCAGCAGTGATGGCCAACTAAATCAGCCCCAGCATTTT
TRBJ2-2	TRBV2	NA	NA	CASSYGTDAYLTGELFF	TGTGCCAGCAGTTACGGGACTGACGCCTATCTCACCGGGGAGCTGTTTTTT
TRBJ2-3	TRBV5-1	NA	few	CASSQEGQDTDTQYF	TGCGCCAGCAGCCAGGAGGGGCAGGACACAGATACGCAGTATTTT
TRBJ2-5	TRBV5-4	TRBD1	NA	CASSPGTEETQYF	TGTGCCAGCAGCCCCGGGACAGAAGAGACCCAGTACTTC
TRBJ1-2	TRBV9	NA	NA	CASSGGHANYGYTF	TGTGCCAGCAGCGGGGGACACGCTAACTATGGCTACACCTTC
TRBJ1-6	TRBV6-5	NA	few	CASSYYRSNSPLHF	TGTGCCAGCAGTTACTATCGGAGTAATTCACCCCTCCACTTT
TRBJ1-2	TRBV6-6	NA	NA	CASSYWQGSFGDGYTF	TGTGCCAGCAGTTACTGGCAGGGTAGTTTTGGCGATGGCTACACCTTC
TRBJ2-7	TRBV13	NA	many	CASSMFGQRSYEQYF	TGTGCCAGCAGCATGTTCGGACAGCGCTCCTACGAGCAGTACTTC
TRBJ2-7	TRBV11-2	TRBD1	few	CASSLEAGQVSYEQYF	TGTGCCAGCAGCTTAGAGGCGGGACAGGTTTCCTACGAGCAGTACTTC
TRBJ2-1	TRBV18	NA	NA	CASSARARDYNEQFF	TGTGCCAGCTCAGCTCGGGCCAGGGACTACAATGAGCAGTTCTTC
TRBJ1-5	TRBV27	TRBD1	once	CASTTTTGVAGNQPQHF	TGTGCCAGCACCACTACCACAGGGGTCGCGGGCAATCAGCCCCAGCATTTT
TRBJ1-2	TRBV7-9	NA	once	CASSPQGAYGYTF	TGTGCCAGCAGCCCACAGGGAGCCTATGGCTACACCTTC
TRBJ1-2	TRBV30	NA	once	CAWSARLGVGYTF	TGTGCCTGGAGTGCACGCCTCGGAGTTGGCTACACCTTC
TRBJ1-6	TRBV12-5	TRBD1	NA	CASGPGQSNSPLHF	TGTGCTAGTGGACCGGGACAGTCTAATTCACCCCTCCACTTT
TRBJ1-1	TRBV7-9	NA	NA	CASSLEGSNTEAFF	TGTGCCAGCAGCTTAGAGGGGTCGAACACTGAAGCTTTCTTT
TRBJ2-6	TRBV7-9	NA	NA	CASSTRVGANVLTF	TGTGCCAGCAGCACCAGGGTTGGGGCCAACGTCCTGACTTTC
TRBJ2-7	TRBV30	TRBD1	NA	CAWSVGGHEQYF	TGTGCCTGGAGTGTAGGGGGCCACGAGCAGTACTTC
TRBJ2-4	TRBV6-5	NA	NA	CASSSPQGGNIQYF	TGTGCCAGCTCCAGTCCGCAGGGAGGAAACATTCAGTACTTC
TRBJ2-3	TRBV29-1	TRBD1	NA	CSVAPAHTGAGTDTQYF	TGCAGCGTTGCTCCAGCCCACACAGGGGCGGGCACAGATACGCAGTATTTT
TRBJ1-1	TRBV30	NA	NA	CAWGQGEAFF	TGTGCCTGGGGTCAGGGAGAAGCTTTCTTT
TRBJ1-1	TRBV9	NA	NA	CASSVSTAPFEAFF	TGTGCCAGCAGCGTCTCGACAGCCCCCTTTGAAGCTTTCTTT
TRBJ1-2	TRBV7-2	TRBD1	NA	CASSFLGQGAPGYTF	TGTGCCAGCAGCTTCCTCGGACAGGGGGCGCCTGGCTACACCTTC
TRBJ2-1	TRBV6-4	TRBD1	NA	CASSRDRESYNEQFF	TGTGCCAGCAGCCGGGACAGGGAATCCTACAATGAGCAGTTCTTC
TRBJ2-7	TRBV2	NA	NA	CASSLGLLYEQYF	TGTGCCAGCAGCTTGGGGCTCCTCTACGAGCAGTACTTC
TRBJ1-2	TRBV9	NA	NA	CASSGSLQGIPYGYTF	TGTGCCAGCAGCGGCTCACTTCAGGGGATCCCCTATGGCTACACCTTC
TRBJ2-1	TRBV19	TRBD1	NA	CASNPSDRDNGYNEQFF	TGTGCCAGTAACCCTTCGGACAGGGATAATGGTTACAATGAGCAGTTCTTC
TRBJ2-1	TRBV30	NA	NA	CAWRRLMYNEQFF	TGTGCCTGGAGGCGGCTAATGTACAATGAGCAGTTCTTC
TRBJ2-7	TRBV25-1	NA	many	CASSESTGYEQYF	TGTGCCAGCAGTGAATCAACAGGTTACGAGCAGTACTTC
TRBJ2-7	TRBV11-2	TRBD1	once	CASRSIGDRGYEQYF	TGTGCCAGCAGGTCCATTGGGGACAGGGGGTACGAGCAGTACTTC
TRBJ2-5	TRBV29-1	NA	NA	CSVDPGLETQYF	TGCAGCGTTGACCCGGGACTAGAGACCCAGTACTTC
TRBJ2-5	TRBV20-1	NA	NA	CSARYGETQYF	TGCAGTGCTAGATACGGGGAGACCCAGTACTTC
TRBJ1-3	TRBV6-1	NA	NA	CASMVRGAPGNTIYF	TGTGCCAGCATGGTAAGGGGCGCCCCTGGAAACACCATATATTTT
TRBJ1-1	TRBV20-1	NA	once	CSAEGNPEAFF	TGCAGTGCTGAGGGAAACCCTGAAGCTTTCTTT
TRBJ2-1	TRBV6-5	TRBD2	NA	CASTDGEGSYNEQFF	TGTGCCAGCACTGACGGGGAGGGCTCCTACAATGAGCAGTTCTTC
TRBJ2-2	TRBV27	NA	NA	CASSLDYGNTGELFF	TGTGCCAGCAGTTTAGATTACGGGAACACCGGGGAGCTGTTTTTT
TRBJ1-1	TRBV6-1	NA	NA	CASSAQALTEAFF	TGTGCCAGCAGTGCTCAGGCCCTTACTGAAGCTTTCTTT
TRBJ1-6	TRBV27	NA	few	CASSYQGNSPLHF	TGTGCCAGCAGTTACCAGGGGAATTCACCCCTCCACTTT
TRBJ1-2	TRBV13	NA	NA	CASSDSINYGYTF	TGTGCCAGCAGCGACTCTATAAACTATGGCTACACCTTC
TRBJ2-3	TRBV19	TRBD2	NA	CASRPAGVGDTQYF	TGTGCCAGTAGGCCGGCGGGAGTGGGAGATACGCAGTATTTT